This is a list of T cell receptor beta chains from one sample in a study of T cell responses to AZD1222 COVID-19 vaccine. Clones were read by immunoSEQ multiplex PCR, and TCRdb kept only the in-frame ones, dropping some. The repertoire includes over 120,000 clones, about 91% of them detected once, and about 2.1% sits in the top ten. Here the sequenced sample was peripheral blood, taken on day 0 of AZD1222 vaccination. Every receptor here comes from an adult in good health. Each CDR3 is given with its conserved first and last residue. Each record gives: clone size, D gene, V gene, J gene, CDR3 protein, CDR3 DNA. A D gene is named only where the DNA matches it firmly. Not every row has a clone size; where given, it reads once, few, many or a size class.

.,.,TRBV6-5,TRBJ1-5,CASTSRDNQPQHF,TGTGCCAGCACCTCCAGGGACAATCAGCCCCAGCATTTT
.,TRBD2,TRBV2,TRBJ2-1,CASQLAGGPHEQFF,TGTGCCAGCCAACTAGCGGGGGGGCCCCATGAGCAGTTCTTC
.,.,TRBV6-2/TRBV6-3,TRBJ2-7,CASSYSSSSIGSSYEQYF,TGTGCCAGCAGTTACTCCAGTAGCTCAATCGGGAGCTCCTACGAGCAGTACTTC
.,.,TRBV21-1,TRBJ2-5,CASSKDVSGSQETQYF,TGTGCCAGCAGCAAAGATGTATCGGGGAGCCAAGAGACCCAGTACTTC
.,.,TRBV6-1,TRBJ1-3,CASSEGHVSGNTIYF,TGTGCCAGCAGTGAGGGACACGTCTCTGGAAACACCATATATTTT
.,TRBD1,TRBV18,TRBJ2-2,CASSRDRENTGELFF,TGTGCCAGCTCACGGGACAGGGAGAACACCGGGGAGCTGTTTTTT
.,.,TRBV4-3,TRBJ2-1,CASSQDGVSYNEQFF,TGCGCCAGCAGCCAAGACGGGGTCTCCTACAATGAGCAGTTCTTC
.,TRBD1,TRBV7-9,TRBJ1-1,CASSLEQGDTEAFF,TGTGCCAGCAGCTTAGAACAGGGGGACACTGAAGCTTTCTTT
.,TRBD2,TRBV18,TRBJ2-4,CASSSPLAGGTIAKNIQYF,TGTGCCAGCTCATCGCCACTAGCGGGGGGCACAATAGCCAAAAACATTCAGTACTTC
.,TRBD2,TRBV6-2/TRBV6-3,TRBJ2-3,CASSSGTSGGTDTQYF,TGTGCCAGCAGCTCCGGGACTAGCGGGGGCACAGATACGCAGTATTTT
.,.,TRBV18,TRBJ1-3,CASSPGTEGNTIYF,TGTGCCAGCTCACCAGGGACGGAAGGAAACACCATATATTTT
.,.,TRBV6-2/TRBV6-3,TRBJ2-1,CASSYTGGPTVEQFF,TGTGCCAGCAGTTACACGGGGGGCCCTACGGTTGAGCAGTTCTTC
.,.,TRBV18,TRBJ2-5,CASSPPVSWKGGETQYF,TGTGCCAGCTCACCACCGGTCTCGTGGAAGGGGGGGGAGACCCAGTACTTC
.,.,TRBV7-2,TRBJ2-3,CASSYTGAEDTQYF,TGTGCCAGCAGCTATACGGGGGCCGAGGATACGCAGTATTTT
.,.,TRBV18,TRBJ2-2,CASSPNTGELFF,TGTGCCAGCTCACCGAACACCGGGGAGCTGTTTTTT
.,.,TRBV19,TRBJ2-1,CASTTRDSSSYNEQFF,TGTGCCAGTACCACCCGGGACTCAAGCTCCTACAATGAGCAGTTCTTC
.,.,TRBV2,TRBJ2-2,CASSEAENTGELFF,TGTGCCAGCAGTGAAGCCGAGAACACCGGGGAGCTGTTTTTT
.,TRBD1,TRBV19,TRBJ1-1,CASSNPGQGNTEAFF,TGTGCCAGTAGTAATCCGGGACAGGGGAACACTGAAGCTTTCTTT
.,.,TRBV5-1,TRBJ2-7,CASSLEGSVNEQYF,TGCGCCAGCAGCTTGGAGGGATCGGTTAACGAGCAGTACTTC
.,.,TRBV11-1,TRBJ2-7,CASSTTSVYEQYF,TGTGCCAGCAGCACCACTTCGGTCTACGAGCAGTACTTC
.,.,TRBV6-2/TRBV6-3,TRBJ1-5,CASSYVRGEGNQPQHF,TGTGCCAGCAGTTACGTCAGGGGCGAAGGCAATCAGCCCCAGCATTTT
.,.,TRBV5-5,TRBJ1-4,CASSGTPATNEKLFF,TGTGCCAGCAGCGGGACCCCTGCAACTAATGAAAAACTGTTTTTT
.,.,TRBV4-1,TRBJ1-1,CASSQDPRWTEAFF,TGCGCCAGCAGCCAAGATCCCCGTTGGACTGAAGCTTTCTTT
.,.,TRBV4-1,TRBJ1-5,CASSQGAEKPQHF,TGCGCCAGCAGCCAAGGCGCGGAAAAGCCCCAGCATTTT
.,TRBD1,TRBV7-9,TRBJ1-1,CASSLDRGEAFF,TGTGCCAGCAGCTTAGACAGGGGTGAAGCTTTCTTT
.,TRBD1,TRBV18,TRBJ1-1,CASSRGQENTEAFF,TGTGCCAGCTCAAGGGGACAGGAGAACACTGAAGCTTTCTTT
.,.,TRBV25-1,TRBJ2-7,CASSDDRTPSYEQYF,TGTGCCAGCAGCGATGACAGGACGCCCTCCTACGAGCAGTACTTC
.,TRBD1,TRBV11-2,TRBJ1-2,CASSPLTGGALYGYTF,TGTGCCAGCAGCCCCTTGACAGGGGGAGCTCTCTATGGCTACACCTTC
.,.,TRBV19,TRBJ1-1,CASSMGGGGTEAFF,TGTGCCAGTAGTATGGGGGGCGGAGGAACTGAAGCTTTCTTT
.,.,TRBV7-9,TRBJ1-6,CASSPRYGAGNSPLHF,TGTGCCAGCAGCCCACGGTACGGGGCCGGGAATTCACCCCTCCACTTT
.,.,TRBV6-2/TRBV6-3,TRBJ2-2,CASSSWDGTGELFF,TGTGCCAGCAGTTCCTGGGACGGGACCGGGGAGCTGTTTTTT
.,TRBD2,TRBV18,TRBJ2-5,CASSPSPSGQETQYF,TGTGCCAGCTCACCATCCCCTAGCGGGCAAGAGACCCAGTACTTC
.,TRBD2,TRBV6-5,TRBJ2-7,CASSLTSGTYEQYF,TGTGCCAGCAGTCTGACTAGCGGGACCTACGAGCAGTACTTC
.,.,TRBV30,TRBJ1-1,CAWSETGLTEAFF,TGTGCCTGGAGTGAAACAGGGCTCACTGAAGCTTTCTTT
.,.,TRBV7-9,TRBJ1-6,CASSPGYWGSPLHF,TGTGCCAGCAGCCCAGGGTATTGGGGATCACCCCTCCACTTT
.,.,TRBV6-5,TRBJ1-2,CASSSPGAAGYTF,TGTGCCAGCAGTTCCCCGGGGGCGGCTGGCTACACCTTC
.,TRBD1,TRBV19,TRBJ2-2,CASSIRVRGRNTGELFF,TGTGCCAGTAGTATTCGGGTCAGGGGGCGGAACACCGGGGAGCTGTTTTTT
.,.,TRBV7-8,TRBJ1-2,CASSSDRGPYGYTF,TGTGCCAGCAGCTCGGACAGAGGCCCGTATGGCTACACCTTC
few,.,TRBV5-6,TRBJ2-5,CASSLRHRETQYF,TGTGCCAGCAGCTTGAGGCATCGGGAGACCCAGTACTTC
.,TRBD2,TRBV5-1,TRBJ2-3,CASSFALAGRSDTQYF,TGCGCCAGCAGCTTCGCACTAGCGGGGAGGTCAGATACGCAGTATTTT
.,TRBD1,TRBV18,TRBJ1-2,CASSPLRGTGGSANYGYTF,TGTGCCAGCTCACCACTTCGAGGGACAGGGGGCTCCGCTAACTATGGCTACACCTTC
.,.,TRBV3-1/TRBV3-2,TRBJ2-1,CASSPLSNEQFF,TGTGCCAGCAGCCCCCTTTCTAATGAGCAGTTCTTC
.,.,TRBV4-2,TRBJ1-3,CASSQDSGSGNTIYF,TGTGCCAGCAGCCAAGATTCAGGGAGTGGAAACACCATATATTTT
.,.,TRBV4-3,TRBJ1-1,CASSQRTPNTEAFF,TGCGCCAGCAGCCAACGGACACCGAACACTGAAGCTTTCTTT
.,TRBD1,TRBV19,TRBJ1-6,CASSITGTGGSPLHF,TGTGCCAGTAGTATTACCGGGACAGGGGGATCACCCCTCCACTTT
.,.,TRBV4-2,TRBJ2-7,CASSQDFGGARYEQYF,TGTGCCAGCAGCCAAGATTTTGGCGGGGCGAGGTACGAGCAGTACTTC
.,.,TRBV19,TRBJ1-2,CASSMRFQGSYGYTF,TGTGCCAGTAGTATGCGGTTTCAGGGGTCCTATGGCTACACCTTC
.,TRBD1,TRBV5-3,TRBJ2-2,CARAPQGARTGELFF,TGTGCCAGGGCCCCTCAGGGGGCACGGACCGGGGAGCTGTTTTTT
.,.,TRBV5-4,TRBJ1-4,CASSPDQGDGDEKLFF,TGTGCCAGCAGCCCGGACCAAGGCGACGGGGATGAAAAACTGTTTTTT
.,TRBD2,TRBV20-1,TRBJ2-1,CSASGKRGRYNEQFF,TGCAGTGCTAGTGGGAAGCGGGGGCGCTACAATGAGCAGTTCTTC
few,TRBD1,TRBV5-1,TRBJ2-7,CASSLVPGQVYEQYF,TGCGCCAGCAGCTTGGTACCGGGACAGGTCTACGAGCAGTACTTC
.,TRBD1,TRBV6-2/TRBV6-3,TRBJ1-1,CASRYTGDGEAFF,TGTGCCAGCAGGTACACAGGGGACGGTGAAGCTTTCTTT
.,.,TRBV29-1,TRBJ1-2,CSVGGQGQDYGYTF,TGCAGCGTTGGCGGCCAGGGGCAAGACTATGGCTACACCTTC